Listed below are T cell receptor beta chains from one sample, sequenced in a study of T cell responses to AZD1222 COVID-19 vaccine. Measured with immunoSEQ multiplex PCR; TCRdb has only the in-frame clones, and not every one. This repertoire shows about 130,000 clones, roughly 86% found once; its top ten account for roughly 5.2%. Sequenced here: peripheral blood, sampled 28 days after the second AZD1222 dose. The origin of the receptors is an adult who received the AZD1222 COVID-19 vaccine. CDR3s include the opening cysteine and the closing phenylalanine or tryptophan. D genes are given only for firm matches. Rows may omit the clone size; those that give it use once, few, many or a size class.

v_call: TRBV29-1
j_call: TRBJ1-1
d_call: NA
clone_size: NA
cdr3_aa: CSVYNTEAFF
cdr3_nt: TGCAGCGTTTATAACACTGAAGCTTTCTTT

v_call: TRBV7-9
j_call: TRBJ2-7
d_call: NA
clone_size: NA
cdr3_aa: CASTPEKKGRDASYEQYF
cdr3_nt: TGTGCCAGCACACCTGAAAAAAAAGGGCGGGACGCCTCCTACGAGCAGTACTTC

v_call: TRBV11-2
j_call: TRBJ1-4
d_call: NA
clone_size: NA
cdr3_aa: CASSLDRGGEKLFF
cdr3_nt: TGTGCCAGCAGCTTAGATAGGGGAGGAGAAAAACTGTTTTTT

v_call: TRBV6-5
j_call: TRBJ2-7
d_call: TRBD2
clone_size: NA
cdr3_aa: CASSYSGGASYEQYF
cdr3_nt: TGTGCCAGCAGTTACAGCGGGGGGGCCTCCTACGAGCAGTACTTC

v_call: TRBV27
j_call: TRBJ2-1
d_call: NA
clone_size: NA
cdr3_aa: CASLGVGSYNEQFF
cdr3_nt: TGTGCCAGCCTCGGAGTGGGGAGCTACAATGAGCAGTTCTTC

v_call: TRBV7-9
j_call: TRBJ1-2
d_call: TRBD1
clone_size: once
cdr3_aa: CASSQGDYGYTF
cdr3_nt: TGTGCCAGCAGTCAGGGGGACTATGGCTACACCTTC

v_call: TRBV7-9
j_call: TRBJ1-3
d_call: NA
clone_size: NA
cdr3_aa: CASSSWAGDAGNTIYF
cdr3_nt: TGTGCCAGCAGCTCTTGGGCAGGGGACGCTGGAAACACCATATATTTT

v_call: TRBV13
j_call: TRBJ1-1
d_call: NA
clone_size: many
cdr3_aa: CASSNGPPTEAFF
cdr3_nt: TGTGCCAGCAGCAACGGGCCTCCAACTGAAGCTTTCTTT

v_call: TRBV3-1/TRBV3-2
j_call: TRBJ2-7
d_call: TRBD2
clone_size: NA
cdr3_aa: CASSQPGGVVVQYF
cdr3_nt: TGTGCCAGCAGCCAACCGGGAGGCGTTGTCGTGCAGTACTTC

v_call: TRBV2
j_call: TRBJ1-4
d_call: NA
clone_size: NA
cdr3_aa: CASSSRPATNEKLFF
cdr3_nt: TGTGCCAGCAGCTCGCGACCTGCAACTAATGAAAAACTGTTTTTT